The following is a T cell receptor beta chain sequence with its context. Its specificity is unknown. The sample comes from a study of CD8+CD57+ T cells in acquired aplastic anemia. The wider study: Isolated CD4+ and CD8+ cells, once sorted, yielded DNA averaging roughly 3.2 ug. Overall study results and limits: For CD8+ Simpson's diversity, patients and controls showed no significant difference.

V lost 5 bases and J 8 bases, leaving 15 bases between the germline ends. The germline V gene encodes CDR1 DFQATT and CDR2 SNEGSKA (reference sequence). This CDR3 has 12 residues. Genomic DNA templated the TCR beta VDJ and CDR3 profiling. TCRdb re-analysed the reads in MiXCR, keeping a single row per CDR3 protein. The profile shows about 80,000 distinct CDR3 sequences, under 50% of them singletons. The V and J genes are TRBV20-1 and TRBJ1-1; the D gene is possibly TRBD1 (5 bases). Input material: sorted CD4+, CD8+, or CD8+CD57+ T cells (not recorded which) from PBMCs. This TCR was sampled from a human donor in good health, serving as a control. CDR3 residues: CSAPVRTPEAFF. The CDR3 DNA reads TGCAGTGCTCCCGTCCGGACACCCGAAGCTTTCTTT.